What follows describes a single T cell receptor (beta chain). Its antigen is not known. Donors ranged from roughly 6 to 100 years old and were healthy Caucasians in Russia. Approximately 10 milliliters was the volume of peripheral blood drawn from each donor. The CDR3 length is 14 residues. Unmatched junction bases numbered 4, after V lost 3 bases and J lost 6 bases. Germline V CDR1 and CDR2: DFQATT, SNEGSKA (reference sequence). The data originate from a study of blood T cells in healthy people across ages. A second roughly 6 to 11 cycle PCR used barcoded and J-beta primers. Tagging of each cDNA molecule was performed by a template-switch adaptor with 12 random nucleotides. TCRdb used MiXCR to reprocess the 5' RACE reads, holding one entry per CDR3 protein. The sample carries 1 million to 1.2 million distinct CDR3 sequences, under 40% recorded once. General study findings and limits: The recorded TCR beta diversity per million T cells decreased in a roughly linear manner with age.

The gene calls are TRBV20-1 and TRBJ1-4; 10 bases are a match to TRBD1. The sample taken for sequencing was blood. This receptor was obtained from a man between 18 and 29 years old in good health. The DNA for the CDR3 is TGCAGTGCTAGTGCCGGGACAGGGGATGAAAAACTGTTTTTT. Its translation: CSASAGTGDEKLFF.